These 13 T cell receptor beta chains were sequenced from one sample in a study of cytomegalovirus exposure and HLA in healthy donors. Profiled with immunoSEQ multiplex PCR; TCRdb holds only in-frame clones, not every one. The table lists some 110,000 clones, roughly 94% of them singletons. Sample: PBMCs. These receptors originate from a woman aged 18-29 years in good health and CMV-seronegative.

The chain carries TRBV2 and TRBJ2-4; no clear D. The ends were cut back, 8 bases at V and 0 bases at J, with 8 bases in the middle. Per the germline V gene, CDR1 is SNHLY and CDR2 is FYNNEI. The CDR3 is 13 residues long. The CDR3 region is CASSPGAKNIQYF. CDR3 DNA: TGTGCCAGCTCCCCGGGAGCCAAAAACATTCAGTACTTC.

The CDR3 DNA follows: TGTGCCAGCAGCTTAGCGCGGGACAACACTGAAGCTTTCTTT. It translates to CASSLARDNTEAFF. The genes are TRBV7-6 and TRBJ1-1, with D tentatively TRBD1 (5 bases). Looked up from germline, CDR1 is SGHVS and CDR2 is FNYEAQ. V was clipped by 0 bases and J by 2 bases, with 7 bases between them. The CDR3 is made up of 14 amino acids.

The CDR3 DNA reads as TGTGCCTGGAGTCGGACAGGGTCGGGAGGGGCCAACGTCCTGACTTTC. It encodes CAWSRTGSGGANVLTF. The gene calls are TRBV30 and TRBJ2-6, with 8 bases fitting TRBD1. CDR1 GTSNPN and CDR2 SVGIG come from the germline V gene (reference sequence). The CDR3 has 16 residues. J lost 4 bases, V lost 2 bases, and 7 bases had no gene match.

J is TRBJ2-2 and V is TRBV2; 7 bases line up with TRBD2. CDR3 length equals 16 residues. CDR1 is SNHLY, CDR2 FYNNEI, per germline. J was trimmed by 0 bases and V by 6 bases; bases with no gene match: 7. In DNA, the CDR3 is TGTGCCAGCAGCGGAACTAGCGCGTCGAACACCGGGGAGCTGTTTTTT. Protein: CASSGTSASNTGELFF.

This clone was seen a single time. This sequence joins TRBV7-8 and TRBJ2-1; D is unresolved. V was trimmed by 2 bases and J by 0 bases, leaving 8 bases between them. Germline-derived CDR1 and CDR2 are SGHVS and FQNEAQ. This CDR3 is built from 15 residues. CDR3 bases: TGTGCCAGCAGCTTACCACAAAGCTCCTACAATGAGCAGTTCTTC. As protein: CASSLPQSSYNEQFF. Based on the CDR3 plus reference TRBV7-8 and TRBJ2-1, the full variable domain is GAGVSQSPRYKVAKRGQDVALRCDPISGHVSLFWYQQALGQGPEFLTYFQNEAQLDKSGLPSDRFFAERPEGSVSTLKIQRTQQEDSAVYLCASSLPQSSYNEQFFGPGTRLTVL.

This chain uses TRBV2 with TRBJ1-6; TRBD1 aligns across 9 bases. J lost 6 bases, V lost 6 bases, and 9 bases had no gene match. CDR3 length: 16 amino acids. Germline V gene data show CDR1 as SNHLY and CDR2 as FYNNEI. CDR3: CASRDLDRGFNSPLHF. Written as DNA, the CDR3 is TGTGCCAGCAGGGATCTGGACAGGGGTTTTAATTCACCCCTCCACTTT. Together with reference TRBV2 and TRBJ1-6, the CDR3 gives the full variable domain: EPEVTQTPSHQVTQMGQEVILRCVPISNHLYFYWYRQILGQKVEFLVSFYNNEISEKSEIFDDQFSVERPDGSNFTLKIRSTKLEDSAMYFCASRDLDRGFNSPLHFGNGTRLTVT.

This chain connects TRBV11-3 to TRBJ2-5; 9 bases agree with TRBD2. Germline CDR1 and CDR2: SGHNT and YENEEA. After removal of 5 bases from V and 2 bases from J, the junction contained 15 bases not matched to a gene. CDR3 size: 18 residues. The CDR3 coding sequence is TGTGCCAGCAGCCCCGGGTGGCCTAGCGGGGAATCACAAGAGACCCAGTACTTC. It is translated as CASSPGWPSGESQETQYF.

The J gene is TRBJ1-1, the V gene TRBV10-3; D ambiguous. Trimming pared 0 bases from V and 1 base from J, leaving 3 bases between. This CDR3 spans 13 amino acids. The germline CDR1 and CDR2 sequences are ENHRY and SYGVKD. The CDR3 region has the DNA TGTGCCATCAGTGAGTCTAGGAACACTGAAGCTTTCTTT. Translated: CAISESRNTEAFF.

V and J are TRBV6-1 and TRBJ2-3, with D perhaps TRBD2 (7 bases). Germline CDR1 MNHNS, CDR2 SASEGT. With 6 bases removed from V and 2 bases from J, the gap between germline ends came to 12 bases. The length of the CDR3 is 14 residues. The DNA of the CDR3 is TGTGCCAGCAGAGGGGGACTAAACACAGATACGCAGTATTTT. Its translation is CASRGGLNTDTQYF.

The genes are TRBV30 and TRBJ2-3, with a weak D call TRBD2 (6 bases). Germline V gene data show CDR1 as GTSNPN and CDR2 as SVGIG (reference sequence). The CDR3 loop spans 16 amino acids. The germline V and J ends were trimmed by 4 bases and 9 bases, with 26 bases remaining between them. CDR3 sequence: CAWMSLASDAHFTQYF. The CDR3 nucleotides are TGTGCCTGGATGTCACTCGCTAGCGACGCGCATTTCACGCAGTATTTT.

The J gene is TRBJ2-2, the V gene TRBV5-1; possible D gene TRBD2, 6 bases. CDR3 size: 14 residues. Trimming stripped 3 bases from V and 1 base from J, with 7 bases between. Germline V gene sequence: CDR1 SGHRS, CDR2 YFSETQ. The chain's CDR3 is CASSSGVNTGELFF. DNA of the CDR3: TGCGCCAGCAGCTCGGGAGTGAACACCGGGGAGCTGTTTTTT.

CDR3 in DNA: TGTGCCAGCAGCTCTCAGACTAGCGGGAGATACAATGAGCAGTTCTTC. Amino acids: CASSSQTSGRYNEQFF. The rearrangement links TRBV7-3 to TRBJ2-1, with TRBD2 matching 12 bases. CDR1 and CDR2 (germline): SGHTA, FQGTGA. Germline trimming cut 4 bases from V and 4 bases from J; bases unmatched to any gene: 5. The CDR3 runs to 16 residues.

The genes are TRBV18 and TRBJ2-5; D might be TRBD1 (7 bases). The CDR3 spans 14 residues. Trimming removed 1 base from V and 5 bases from J, with 11 bases in between. Germline V gene sequence: CDR1 KGHSH, CDR2 LQKENI. The CDR3: CASSPRDSGETQYF. The CDR3 coding sequence is TGTGCCAGCTCACCACGGGACAGCGGGGAGACCCAGTACTTC.